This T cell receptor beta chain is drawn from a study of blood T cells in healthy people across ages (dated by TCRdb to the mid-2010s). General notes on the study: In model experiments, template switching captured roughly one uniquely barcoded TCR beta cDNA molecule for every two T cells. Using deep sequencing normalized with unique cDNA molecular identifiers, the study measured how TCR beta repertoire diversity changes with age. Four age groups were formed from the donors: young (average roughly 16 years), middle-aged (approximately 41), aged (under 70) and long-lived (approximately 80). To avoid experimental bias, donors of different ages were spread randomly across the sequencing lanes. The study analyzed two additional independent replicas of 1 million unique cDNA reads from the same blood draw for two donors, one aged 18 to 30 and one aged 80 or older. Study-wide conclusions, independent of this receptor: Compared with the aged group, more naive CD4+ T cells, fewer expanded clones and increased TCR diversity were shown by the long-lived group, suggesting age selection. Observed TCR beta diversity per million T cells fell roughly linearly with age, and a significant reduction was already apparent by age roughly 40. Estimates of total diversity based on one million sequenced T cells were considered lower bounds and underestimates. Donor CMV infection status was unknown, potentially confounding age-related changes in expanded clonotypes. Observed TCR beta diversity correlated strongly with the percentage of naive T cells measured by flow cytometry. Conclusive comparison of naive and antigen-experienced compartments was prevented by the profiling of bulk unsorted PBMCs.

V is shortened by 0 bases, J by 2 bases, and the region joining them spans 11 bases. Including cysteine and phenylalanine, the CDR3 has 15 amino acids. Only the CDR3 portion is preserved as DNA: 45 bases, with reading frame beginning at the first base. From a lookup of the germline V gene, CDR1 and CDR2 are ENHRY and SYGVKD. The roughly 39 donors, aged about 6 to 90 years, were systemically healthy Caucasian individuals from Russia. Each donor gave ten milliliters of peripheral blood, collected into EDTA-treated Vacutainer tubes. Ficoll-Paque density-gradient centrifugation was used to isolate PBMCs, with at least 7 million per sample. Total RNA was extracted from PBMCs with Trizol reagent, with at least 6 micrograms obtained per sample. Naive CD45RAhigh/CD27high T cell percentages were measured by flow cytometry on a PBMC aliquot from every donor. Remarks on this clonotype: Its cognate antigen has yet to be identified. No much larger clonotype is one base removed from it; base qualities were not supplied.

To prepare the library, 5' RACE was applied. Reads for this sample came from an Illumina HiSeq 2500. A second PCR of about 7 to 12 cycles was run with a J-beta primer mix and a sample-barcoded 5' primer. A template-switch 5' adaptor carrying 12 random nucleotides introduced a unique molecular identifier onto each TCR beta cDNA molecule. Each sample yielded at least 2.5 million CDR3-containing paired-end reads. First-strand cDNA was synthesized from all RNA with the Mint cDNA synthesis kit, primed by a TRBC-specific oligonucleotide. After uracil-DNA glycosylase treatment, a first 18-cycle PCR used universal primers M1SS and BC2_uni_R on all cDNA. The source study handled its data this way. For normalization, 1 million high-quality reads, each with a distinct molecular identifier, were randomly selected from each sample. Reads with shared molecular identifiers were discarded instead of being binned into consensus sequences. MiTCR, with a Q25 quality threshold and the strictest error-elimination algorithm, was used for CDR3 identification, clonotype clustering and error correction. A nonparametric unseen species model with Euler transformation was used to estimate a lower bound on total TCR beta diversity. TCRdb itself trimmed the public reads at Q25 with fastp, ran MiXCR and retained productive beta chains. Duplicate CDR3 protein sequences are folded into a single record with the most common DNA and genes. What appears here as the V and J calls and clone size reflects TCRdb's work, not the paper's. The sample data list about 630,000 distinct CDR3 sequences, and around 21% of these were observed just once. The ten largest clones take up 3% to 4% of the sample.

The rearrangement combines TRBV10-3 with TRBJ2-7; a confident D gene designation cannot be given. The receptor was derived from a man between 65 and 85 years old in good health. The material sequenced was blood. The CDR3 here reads CAISESLAVAYEQYF. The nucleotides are TGTGCCATCAGTGAGTCCTTAGCTGTGGCCTACGAGCAGTACTTC.